The next 24 T cell receptor beta chains were all read from a single sample in a study of blood T cells in healthy people across ages. Combining a sample-barcoded 5' primer with a J-beta primer mix, a second PCR ran for roughly 6 to 12 cycles. TCRdb called the 5' RACE reads again in MiXCR, with one record for every CDR3 protein. The sample contains under 850,000 distinct CDR3 sequences, roughly 40% of which appear only once. The sample comprised blood. The receptors come from a man between 18 and 29 years old in good health.

The V and J genes are TRBV20-1 and TRBJ2-1, with D tentatively TRBD1 or TRBD2 (6 bases each). The CDR3 sequence is 15 residues long. Trimming removed 6 bases from V and 0 bases from J, with 15 bases in between. Per the germline V gene, CDR1 is DFQATT and CDR2 is SNEGSKA (reference sequence). CDR3 coding DNA: TGCAGTGCCCATTCCGGGGGCTTCTCCTACAATGAGCAGTTCTTC. Its protein is CSAHSGGFSYNEQFF.

This chain joins TRBV10-3 and TRBJ2-3; D is possibly TRBD1 (5 bases). Trimming took 7 bases from V and 8 from J, leaving 10 bases between them. Germline lookup yields CDR1 ENHRY and CDR2 SYGVKD. CDR3 length: 11 amino acids. Here the CDR3 reads CAIMGRGTQYF. As DNA, the CDR3 is TGTGCCATCATGGGTAGGGGTACGCAGTATTTT.

This clonotype has only a few counts. With a much larger clone just one base away, this may be a read error. The CDR3 nucleotides read TGTGCCAGCAGCTTAGTTACTAGCGGGGTGCAGTACTTC. Encoded protein: CASSLVTSGVQYF. The chain joins TRBV7-2 to TRBJ2-5; 10 bases map to TRBD2. Germline lookup yields CDR1 SGHTA and CDR2 FQGNSA. V shed 1 base, J shed 11 bases, and the junction held 4 bases outside the gene matches. The CDR3 totals 13 residues.

The chain carries TRBV6-2 or TRBV6-3 and TRBJ2-5, with D perhaps matching TRBD1 (7 bases). V was pared by 2 bases and J by 5 bases, with 15 bases between. There are 15 residues in the CDR3. Germline CDR1 reads MNHEY; CDR2 reads SVGEGT. This CDR3 reads CASSYDREEGETQYF. CDR3 DNA sequence: TGTGCCAGCAGTTACGACAGGGAGGAAGGGGAGACCCAGTACTTC.

The chain joins TRBV7-3 to TRBJ2-4; D might be TRBD1 (7 bases). The CDR3 contains 16 residues. Germline V gives CDR1 SGHTA, CDR2 FQGTGA. The V and J ends lost 2 bases and 1 base respectively, with 12 bases between them. This chain's CDR3 is CASSLVRGDAKNIQYF. DNA of the CDR3: TGTGCCAGCAGCTTAGTCAGGGGGGACGCCAAAAACATTCAGTACTTC. The full variable domain, rest sourced from reference TRBV7-3 and TRBJ2-4, is GAGVSQTPSNKVTEKGKYVELRCDPISGHTALYWYRQSLGQGPEFLIYFQGTGAADDSGLPNDRFFAVRPEGSVSTLKIQRTERGDSAVYLCASSLVRGDAKNIQYFGAGTRLSVL.

This clonotype appeared a few times. The J gene is TRBJ2-1, the V gene TRBV28, with D possibly being TRBD2 (5 bases). Deletions cut 6 bases from V and 12 bases from J, with 15 bases between. This CDR3 spans 12 amino acids. Germline V gives CDR1 MDHEN, CDR2 SYDVKM. The CDR3: CASRNDYNGQFF. The CDR3 DNA reads TGTGCCAGCAGAAACGACTATAACGGGCAGTTCTTC. The variable domain in full, completed from reference TRBV28 and TRBJ2-1, reads DVKVTQSSRYLVKRTGEKVFLECVQDMDHENMFWYRQDPGLGLRLIYFSYDVKMKEKGDIPEGYSVSREKKERFSLILESASTNQTSMYLCASRNDYNGQFFGPGTRLTVL.

Here the CDR3 reads CASSQDVGWLATF. Here the CDR3 DNA reads TGCGCCAGCAGCCAAGATGTGGGGTGGCTTGCCACCTTC. This chain links TRBV4-3 with TRBJ1-2; D ambiguous. Germline lookup yields CDR1 LGHNA and CDR2 YSLEER. CDR3 length: 13 residues. Trimming stripped 0 bases from V and 13 bases from J, with 15 bases between.

The chain combines TRBV4-2 with TRBJ2-5; 10 bases are a match to TRBD1. V trimming: 4 bases; J trimming: 5 bases; junction bases outside the gene matches: 7. Germline CDR1 is LGHNA and CDR2 is YNFKEQ. The CDR3 spans 15 residues. The chain's CDR3 is CASSRGTGVGETQYF. The DNA of the CDR3 is TGTGCCAGCAGCCGCGGGACAGGGGTCGGGGAGACCCAGTACTTC.

V is TRBV5-1 and J is TRBJ2-1; the D gene is possibly TRBD2 (5 bases). Trimming cost V 1 base and J 2 bases, with 10 bases left between them. CDR3 size: 15 residues. Looked up from germline, CDR1 is SGHRS and CDR2 is YFSETQ. The CDR3 DNA follows: TGCGCCAGCAGCTTGTTTTCCGGGGCCTACAATGAGCAGTTCTTC. Translating it yields CASSLFSGAYNEQFF.

This clonotype has a count of ten or more. The V call is TRBV20-1, the J call TRBJ2-4; 8 nucleotides line up with TRBD1. In germline, CDR1 is DFQATT, CDR2 SNEGSKA (reference sequence). The CDR3 is 15 residues long. V lost 3 bases, J lost 0 bases, and 4 bases stayed unmatched. DNA for the CDR3: TGCAGTGCTAGCCGGGACAGGATAGCCAAAAACATTCAGTACTTC. Protein product: CSASRDRIAKNIQYF.

The chain carries TRBV7-2 and TRBJ2-7; D gene ambiguous. V was pared by 3 bases and J by 4 bases, with 10 bases between. The CDR3 loop spans 13 amino acids. Germline-derived CDR1 and CDR2 are SGHTA and FQGNSA. The CDR3, as DNA: TGTGCCAGCAGCTTCGACGACAAATACGAGCAGTACTTC. Protein sequence: CASSFDDKYEQYF. The full variable domain, in which reference TRBV7-2 and TRBJ2-7 provide the parts outside the CDR3, is GAGVSQSPSNKVTEKGKDVELRCDPISGHTALYWYRQSLGQGLEFLIYFQGNSAPDKSGLPSDRFSAERTGGSVSTLTIQRTQQEDSAVYLCASSFDDKYEQYFGPGTRLTVT.

In its sample, this clonotype was seen a few times. V is TRBV7-2 and J is TRBJ2-7, with 9 nucleotides matching TRBD2. V lost 4 bases and J lost 2; bases outside the gene matches: 9. The CDR3 loop spans 16 amino acids. Germline V CDR1 and CDR2: SGHTA, FQGNSA. The CDR3 loop reads CASSSQASGEPYEQYF. CDR3 in DNA: TGTGCCAGCAGCTCTCAAGCTAGCGGGGAACCCTACGAGCAGTACTTC.

This rearrangement joins TRBV9 to TRBJ1-1; 8 nucleotides align to TRBD1. Germline CDR1 is SGDLS and CDR2 is YYNGEE. V lost 3 bases to trimming and J lost 7 bases; unmatched junction nucleotides: 5. The CDR3 totals 13 residues. The CDR3: CASSAKTGVEAFF. For the CDR3, the DNA is TGTGCCAGCAGCGCCAAGACAGGGGTTGAAGCTTTCTTT.

V and J are TRBV25-1 and TRBJ2-3; 8 bases align to TRBD2. V trimming: 5 bases; J trimming: 1 base; junction bases outside the gene matches: 14. In germline, CDR1 is MGHDK, CDR2 SYGVNS. This CDR3 has 18 residues. CDR3 loop: CASSPTYRVAGRTDTQYF. CDR3 DNA: TGTGCCAGCAGTCCGACCTACCGGGTAGCGGGACGCACAGATACGCAGTATTTT.

This clonotype was seen a single time. This chain links TRBV12-3 or TRBV12-4 with TRBJ2-3; D is possibly TRBD1 (5 bases). Trimming took 2 bases from V and 4 from J, leaving 10 bases between them. The CDR3 length is 14 residues. The CDR3 region is CASSLQGRADTQYF. The DNA of the CDR3 is TGTGCCAGCAGTTTACAGGGAAGAGCAGATACGCAGTATTTT.

Only a few counts were recorded for this clonotype. CDR3 residues: CASSPARTGWDQPQHF. The CDR3 nucleotides read TGTGCCAGCAGTCCAGCCCGGACAGGGTGGGATCAGCCCCAGCATTTT. This chain links TRBV28 with TRBJ1-5, with TRBD1 matching 8 bases. Germline V lookup: CDR1 MDHEN, CDR2 SYDVKM. The length of the CDR3 is 16 residues. The V segment lost 5 bases and the J segment 5 bases; nucleotides outside the gene matches: 11.

Only a few counts were recorded for this clonotype. The CDR3 is CASSLQAGYTEAFF. In nucleotides, the CDR3 is TGTGCCAGCAGCTTACAGGCGGGGTACACTGAAGCTTTCTTT. The rearrangement joins TRBV7-2 to TRBJ1-1; unclear D gene. The germline CDR1 and CDR2 sequences are SGHTA and FQGNSA. V was shortened by 2 bases and J by 3 bases, with 10 bases between the two germline ends. The CDR3 is made up of 14 amino acids.

The chain joins TRBV3-1 to TRBJ1-1; D is uncertain. CDR1 is LGHDT, CDR2 YNNKEL, per germline (reference sequence). With 0 bases removed from V and 3 bases from J, the gap between germline ends came to 8 bases. The CDR3 is 14 amino acids. The CDR3 DNA reads as TGTGCCAGCAGCCAAGATATGTCAGACACTGAAGCTTTCTTT. This gives the protein CASSQDMSDTEAFF.

This clonotype was seen a few times. An end of the junction does not agree with germline; a read error may underlie this. V gene TRBV7-6 combines with J gene TRBJ1-5; 7 bases are shared with TRBD1. Germline V lookup: CDR1 SGHVS, CDR2 FNYEAQ. CDR3 length: 15 residues. This CDR3 is CASSLTDRKNQPQHF. The CDR3 bases are TGTGCCAGCAGCTTAACGGACAGGAAGAATCAGCCGCAGCATTTT.

This rearrangement joins TRBV5-6 to TRBJ2-1, with no clear D. The CDR3 is 15 amino acids. The V gene's germline CDR1 is SGHDT and CDR2 YYEEEE. Trimming took off 5 bases at V and 8 bases at J, with 20 bases between the two ends. The CDR3 region has the DNA TGTGCCAGCAGGGTGTTCGACGTATTTGAGGATGAGCAGTTCTTC. This gives the protein CASRVFDVFEDEQFF.

In DNA form, the CDR3 reads TGTGCCAGCAGCTTAGTTATAGGGGAGGACACTGAAGCTTTCTTT. Translating it yields CASSLVIGEDTEAFF. The rearrangement joins TRBV7-9 to TRBJ1-1; a possible D gene is TRBD1 (5 bases). Germline V CDR1 and CDR2: SEHNR, FQNEAQ (reference sequence). Trimming cost V 1 base and J 3 bases, with 12 bases left between them. CDR3 length: 15 residues.

The rearrangement links TRBV6-6 to TRBJ2-5; possibly TRBD1 for D (5 bases). V dropped 0 bases and J dropped 11 bases, with 25 bases sitting between them. This CDR3 contains 17 residues. From germline, CDR1 is MNHNY and CDR2 SVGAGI (reference sequence). Here the CDR3 DNA reads TGTGCCAGCAGTTACTCGAATTCCCCCCAGGGCTGGAATGAGCAGTACTTC. It yields the protein CASSYSNSPQGWNEQYF.

The chain has TRBV20-1 and TRBJ2-7, with D possibly TRBD1 on 6 matching bases. The germline CDR1 and CDR2 sequences are DFQATT and SNEGSKA (reference sequence). The CDR3 consists of 14 residues. Trimming took off 2 bases at V and 2 bases at J, with 13 bases between the two ends. The CDR3 nucleotides read TGCAGTGCTAGAACTCAGGGGTCGCCCTACGAGCAGTACTTC. This gives the protein CSARTQGSPYEQYF.

The J gene is TRBJ1-6, the V gene TRBV6-2 or TRBV6-3; D is uncertain. Germline values: CDR1 MNHEY, CDR2 SVGEGT. Deletions cut 2 bases from V and 3 bases from J, with 8 bases between. This CDR3 is built from 15 residues. Here the CDR3 reads CASSYGSLYNSPLHF. The DNA of the CDR3 is TGTGCCAGCAGTTACGGGAGCCTCTATAATTCACCCCTCCACTTT.